Following are 12 T cell receptor beta chains from one sample sequenced in a study of shared T cell receptors in the human thymus. Clones were read by immunoSEQ multiplex PCR, and TCRdb kept only the in-frame ones, dropping some. The sample holds almost 550,000 clones; around 78% are singletons and the top ten take 0.013%. Another study also made use of these data, one on human thymus T cells.

Material for sequencing was thymocytes. All receptors derive from a boy under three years old with a congenital heart defect.

The chain links TRBV4-1 to TRBJ2-6; possible D gene TRBD1, 6 bases. The V gene lost 4 bases and the J gene lost 2 bases, with 15 bases spanning the gap. The CDR3 loop spans 17 amino acids. Germline V gives CDR1 MGHRA, CDR2 YSYEKL. DNA for the CDR3: TGCGCCAGCAGCCGTGGGACACGTAAGGCTGGGGCCAACGTCCTGACTTTC. Translated, it gives CASSRGTRKAGANVLTF.

This clone has more than one count but fewer than ten. The chain has TRBV28 and TRBJ1-2; D perhaps matches TRBD1 (6 bases). V lost 5 bases and J 1 base, leaving 11 bases between the germline ends. There are 14 residues in the CDR3. Germline V CDR1 and CDR2: MDHEN, SYDVKM. The CDR3 sequence: CASSTGPLNYGYTF. In DNA form, the CDR3 reads TGTGCCAGCAGTACAGGGCCCCTTAACTATGGCTACACCTTC.

This clone was detected a few times. The chain uses TRBV2 and TRBJ1-2; TRBD1 matches at 10 bases. The CDR3 runs to 15 residues. In germline, CDR1 is SNHLY, CDR2 FYNNEI. Trimming cost V 6 bases and J 1 base; bases outside gene matches: 5. CDR3 sequence: CASRGQGSNNYGYTF. The CDR3, as DNA: TGTGCCAGCAGGGGACAGGGGTCTAATAACTATGGCTACACCTTC.

This clone was observed a handful of times. The V call is TRBV5-4, the J call TRBJ2-7; D unclear. This CDR3 is built from 13 residues. Germline assignment: CDR1 SGHNT and CDR2 YYREEE (reference sequence). V was clipped by 2 bases and J by 5 bases, with 11 bases between them. CDR3 bases: TGTGCCAGCAGCTTTTCCGGGTCCCACGAGCAGTACTTC. Protein sequence: CASSFSGSHEQYF.

The chain joins TRBV15 to TRBJ2-5; D gene ambiguous. Deletions cut 1 base from V and 5 bases from J, with 5 bases between. CDR3 length equals 12 residues. CDR1 is LNHNV, CDR2 YYDKDF, per germline (reference sequence). CDR3 amino acids: CATSRVGETQYF. The CDR3 region has the DNA TGTGCCACCAGCAGAGTCGGGGAGACCCAGTACTTC.

This chain joins TRBV7-3 and TRBJ2-3; 8 nucleotides line up with TRBD1. After removal of 5 bases from V and 0 bases from J, the junction contained 7 bases not matched to a gene. The CDR3 consists of 16 residues. The germline gives CDR1 SGHTA, CDR2 FQGTGA. CDR3 DNA: TGTGCCAGCAGCCAGACAGGGGTCCTTAGCACAGATACGCAGTATTTT. Translated, it gives CASSQTGVLSTDTQYF.

The chain links TRBV4-3 to TRBJ2-1; the D is unclear. Trimming left V 0 bases short and J 8 bases short, with 11 bases between. The germline V gene encodes CDR1 LGHNA and CDR2 YSLEER. CDR3 length equals 14 residues. CDR3 amino acids: CASSQDFVRDEQFF. Here the CDR3 DNA reads TGCGCCAGCAGCCAAGATTTTGTCCGCGATGAGCAGTTCTTC.

The J gene is TRBJ2-1, the V gene TRBV28; 16 bases agree with TRBD2. The germline V gene has CDR1 MDHEN and CDR2 SYDVKM. The ends lost 1 base at V and 5 bases at J; junction bases unmatched: 17. CDR3 length equals 22 residues. The DNA for the CDR3 is TGTGCCAGCAGTTTATATGGCAGGGGGCCGGGACTAGCGGGAGGGTGGGACAATGAGCAGTTCTTC. It translates to CASSLYGRGPGLAGGWDNEQFF.

The chain joins TRBV4-3 to TRBJ2-1; 12 nucleotides match TRBD2. CDR1 and CDR2 (germline): LGHNA, YSLEER. The CDR3 is 17 amino acids. The ends lost 0 bases at V and 4 bases at J; junction bases unmatched: 4. CDR3 coding DNA: TGCGCCAGCAGCCAAGAGGCTAGCGGGGGGGGATACAATGAGCAGTTCTTC. This encodes CASSQEASGGGYNEQFF.

This chain connects TRBV27 to TRBJ2-7; TRBD1 matches at 9 bases. CDR3 length: 14 residues. V shed 4 bases, J shed 3 bases, and the junction held 4 bases outside the gene matches. CDR1 MNHEY and CDR2 SMNVEV come from the germline V gene (reference sequence). The CDR3 region is CASSSRDRDYEQYF. CDR3 nucleotide sequence: TGTGCCAGCAGTTCCCGGGACAGGGACTACGAGCAGTACTTC.

J is TRBJ1-1 and V is TRBV28, with no clear D. Germline CDR1 MDHEN, CDR2 SYDVKM. The CDR3 is 11 residues long. Deletions cut 10 bases from V and 10 bases from J, with 16 bases between. The CDR3 here is CATNTEGGAFF. CDR3 nucleotide sequence: TGTGCCACAAACACCGAGGGTGGAGCTTTCTTT. Drawing the rest from reference TRBV28 and TRBJ1-1, the complete variable domain is DVKVTQSSRYLVKRTGEKVFLECVQDMDHENMFWYRQDPGLGLRLIYFSYDVKMKEKGDIPEGYSVSREKKERFSLILESASTNQTSMYLCATNTEGGAFFGQGTRLTVV.

The rearrangement uses TRBV28 and TRBJ2-1; maybe TRBD2 (6 bases). Germline CDR1 and CDR2: MDHEN and SYDVKM. The CDR3 sequence is 11 residues long. Trimming took 10 bases from V and 7 from J, leaving 11 bases between them. CDR3 in amino acids: CATQEGNEQFF. The CDR3 DNA sequence: TGTGCCACCCAGGAGGGTAATGAGCAGTTCTTC. Drawing the rest from reference TRBV28 and TRBJ2-1, the complete variable domain is DVKVTQSSRYLVKRTGEKVFLECVQDMDHENMFWYRQDPGLGLRLIYFSYDVKMKEKGDIPEGYSVSREKKERFSLILESASTNQTSMYLCATQEGNEQFFGPGTRLTVL.